This T cell receptor beta chain was captured in a study of shared clonotypes between healthy human individuals. Study summary: Researchers drew samples from two women and three men aged 18 to 49.

Every one of the donors was a Caucasian adult that lived in Nashville, Tennessee. Study-wide results and caveats: Shared across a few donors were roughly 4.8% of the naive CD4 clonotypes.

The data were produced by immunoSEQ multiplex PCR, yet TCRdb's version contains in-frame clones alone and is incomplete. The table has 640,000 or so clones, about two thirds seen once. Details on this clone: Its antigen is not known.

V dropped 5 bases and J dropped 0; count of bases not matched to a gene: 7. Germline V gives CDR1 MNHEY, CDR2 SMNVEV (reference sequence). The CDR3 totals 16 residues. Sequencing was done on a sample of memory CD4+ T cells sorted from blood. The subset was: CD45RA-negative fraction. The chain links TRBV27 to TRBJ2-4, with 7 bases aligning to TRBD1. This sequence originates from a young woman in good health. The CDR3 is CASSRRDSIAKNIQYF. For the CDR3, the DNA is TGTGCCAGCAGTCGCCGGGACAGTATAGCCAAAAACATTCAGTACTTC.